This T cell receptor beta chain stems from a study of blood T cells in healthy people across ages. Between the trimmed V and J ends, which lost 4 bases and 5 bases, there was a span of 15 bases. Germline V gene data show CDR1 as DFQATT and CDR2 as SNEGSKA (reference sequence). The length of the CDR3 is 14 residues. It was with a sample-barcoded 5' primer and a J-beta primer mix that a second PCR of roughly 7 to 12 cycles was run. TCRdb reanalysed the 5' RACE reads using MiXCR and keeps one entry per CDR3 protein. Of about 2 million distinct CDR3 sequences listed, roughly 50% are singletons. This rearrangement joins TRBV20-1 to TRBJ1-5; D possibly corresponds to TRBD1 (5 bases). Input material: blood. The receptor's source is a woman aged 40-49 years in good health. The CDR3 protein is CSAMGQGKDQPQHF. The CDR3 DNA is TGCAGTGCTATGGGGCAGGGAAAGGATCAGCCCCAGCATTTT.